Shown below are 27 T cell receptor beta chains from a single sample sequenced in a study of technical replicates of blood from a few donors. Method: immunoSEQ multiplex PCR; TCRdb's copy keeps in-frame clones and lacks some. Among approximately 73,000 clones listed, about 92% were seen once. Sequencing was performed on T cells isolated from PBMCs. These receptors were obtained from a human donor in good health.

This clone was counted a single time. This rearrangement joins TRBV27 to TRBJ1-1; D uncertain. The CDR3 runs to 15 residues. Germline V gives CDR1 MNHEY, CDR2 SMNVEV (reference sequence). V was shortened by 0 bases and J by 1 base, with 9 bases between the two germline ends. Here the CDR3 reads CASSLSAVRNTEAFF. The CDR3 nucleotides read TGTGCCAGCAGTTTATCGGCAGTAAGGAACACTGAAGCTTTCTTT.

The chain joins TRBV29-1 to TRBJ2-7; 13 bases are shared with TRBD2. The CDR3 runs to 17 residues. Looked up from germline, CDR1 is SQVTM and CDR2 is ANQGSEA. J was trimmed by 2 bases and V by 3 bases; bases with no gene match: 10. In DNA form, the CDR3 reads TGCAGCGTTGACGGACTAGCGGGAGTCGGCCTACCCTACGAGCAGTACTTC. Translating it yields CSVDGLAGVGLPYEQYF.

The rearrangement links TRBV19 to TRBJ1-2; D is unresolved. V lost 6 bases and J lost 0, with 17 bases in between. The CDR3 contains 16 residues. Germline assignment: CDR1 LNHDA and CDR2 SQIVND (reference sequence). CDR3 residues: CASSAAGPYANYGYTF. The CDR3 DNA is TGTGCCAGTAGCGCGGCCGGTCCCTATGCTAACTATGGCTACACCTTC.

The chain employs TRBV6-5 and TRBJ1-1; the match to TRBD1 covers 8 bases. Germline loops: CDR1 MNHEY, CDR2 SVGAGI. CDR3 size: 15 residues. The ends lost 6 bases at V and 4 bases at J; junction bases unmatched: 10. The CDR3 DNA is TGTGCCAGCAGCTCAACAGGGGGGTTGGGCACTGAAGCTTTCTTT. Amino acids: CASSSTGGLGTEAFF.

The V call is TRBV19, the J call TRBJ1-4; 7 bases match TRBD1. V lost 5 bases to trimming and J lost 4 bases; unmatched junction nucleotides: 7. There are 15 residues in the CDR3. CDR1 and CDR2 (germline): LNHDA, SQIVND (reference sequence). The CDR3 coding sequence is TGTGCCAGTAGTTTCAGGGGGTTCATTAATGAAAAACTGTTTTTT. Translation: CASSFRGFINEKLFF.

The chain employs TRBV28 and TRBJ2-5, with 7 bases lining up with TRBD2. Trimming took 6 bases from V and 3 from J; bases not matched to a gene: 4. Germline CDR1 is MDHEN and CDR2 is SYDVKM. The CDR3 totals 13 residues. The CDR3 coding sequence is TGTGCCAGCAGAGCGGGGCGCAAAGAGACCCAGTACTTC. It encodes CASRAGRKETQYF.

This chain links TRBV30 with TRBJ2-1, with TRBD2 matching 8 bases. Germline trimming cut 2 bases from V and 1 base from J; bases unmatched to any gene: 10. The germline gives CDR1 GTSNPN, CDR2 SVGIG (reference sequence). The CDR3 is made up of 17 amino acids. CDR3 DNA: TGTGCCTGGAGTTATATCCGGACTAGCCGGTCCTACAATGAGCAGTTCTTC. The encoded protein is CAWSYIRTSRSYNEQFF. Full variable domain (missing parts from reference TRBV30 and TRBJ2-1): SQTIHQWPATLVQPVGSPLSLECTVEGTSNPNLYWYRQAAGRGLQLLFYSVGIGQISSEVPQNLSASRPQDRQFILSSKKLLLSDSGFYLCAWSYIRTSRSYNEQFFGPGTRLTVL.

The chain combines TRBV19 with TRBJ2-7, with a weak D call TRBD2 (6 bases). The V and J ends lost 3 bases and 5 bases respectively, with 20 bases between them. CDR3 length: 16 amino acids. CDR1 is LNHDA, CDR2 SQIVND, per germline (reference sequence). The CDR3 loop is CASSMGFWGEQDEQYF. DNA of the CDR3: TGTGCCAGTAGTATGGGTTTCTGGGGGGAGCAGGACGAGCAGTACTTC.

This chain joins TRBV7-9 and TRBJ2-7; the D gene is possibly TRBD2 (6 bases). The CDR3 length is 13 residues. Germline V gene sequence: CDR1 SEHNR, CDR2 FQNEAQ (reference sequence). Trimming took off 4 bases at V and 7 bases at J, with 14 bases between the two ends. CDR3 residues: CASSSGPAGEQYF. Written as DNA, the CDR3 is TGTGCCAGCAGCTCAGGCCCCGCGGGGGAGCAGTACTTC.

This chain's CDR3 is CASSPRSGYTF. The CDR3 coding sequence is TGTGCCAGCAGCCCCCGTAGCGGCTACACCTTC. The chain recombines TRBV5-8 with TRBJ1-2; D is unresolved. Germline CDR1 reads SGHTS; CDR2 reads YDEGEE. CDR3 length equals 11 residues. V lost 4 bases, J lost 8 bases, and 9 bases lay in between.

The CDR3 here is CASSIIPTDTQYF. In DNA form, the CDR3 reads TGTGCCAGCAGTATTATCCCCACAGATACGCAGTATTTT. The chain has TRBV27 and TRBJ2-3; D remains unclear. CDR1 MNHEY and CDR2 SMNVEV come from the germline V gene (reference sequence). V lost 5 bases and J 2 bases, leaving 8 bases between the germline ends. This CDR3 has 13 amino acids.

The chain combines TRBV5-6 with TRBJ1-2; TRBD1 matches at 12 bases. The CDR3 totals 18 residues. The germline gives CDR1 SGHDT, CDR2 YYEEEE. With 2 bases clipped from V and 6 bases from J, the junction kept 14 bases outside the gene matches. The CDR3 DNA reads as TGTGCCAGCAGCTTAGGACCGGGACAGGGGGCCAAGTATCATGGCTACACCTTC. This sequence encodes CASSLGPGQGAKYHGYTF.

The chain employs TRBV19 and TRBJ1-2; D is unresolved. CDR1 is LNHDA and CDR2 is SQIVND in the germline V gene (reference sequence). The CDR3 contains 11 residues. V lost 1 base and J 8 bases, leaving 5 bases between the germline ends. The CDR3 loop is CASSIGVGYTF. CDR3 bases: TGTGCCAGTAGTATAGGAGTCGGCTACACCTTC.

V is TRBV4-1 and J is TRBJ1-1; possibly TRBD1 for D (5 bases). Per germline, CDR1 MGHRA and CDR2 YSYEKL. V was cut by 4 bases and J by 1 base, with 10 bases left in between. The CDR3 consists of 14 residues. CDR3 protein: CASSLDTRNTEAFF. CDR3 nucleotide sequence: TGCGCCAGCAGCCTGGACACCAGGAACACTGAAGCTTTCTTT.

The chain has TRBV19 and TRBJ1-2, with 9 bases aligning to TRBD1. V dropped 7 bases and J dropped 6; count of bases not matched to a gene: 9. This CDR3 has 14 residues. The germline V gene encodes CDR1 LNHDA and CDR2 SQIVND (reference sequence). The CDR3 region is CASTSGQGNNGYTF. The CDR3 nucleotides read TGTGCCAGTACCTCTGGACAGGGGAACAATGGCTACACCTTC.

The chain uses TRBV5-6 and TRBJ1-2; 7 bases fit TRBD1. J lost 5 bases, V lost 4 bases, and 11 bases had no gene match. CDR1 is SGHDT and CDR2 is YYEEEE in the germline V gene. The CDR3 sequence is 15 residues long. CDR3 sequence reads: CASSRDRVWIYGYTF. As DNA, the CDR3 is TGTGCCAGCAGCCGTGACAGGGTTTGGATTTATGGCTACACCTTC.

V usage is TRBV6-1 and J usage is TRBJ1-5, with D possibly TRBD1 on 5 matching bases. V was shortened by 4 bases and J by 4 bases, with 8 bases between the two germline ends. CDR1 is MNHNS, CDR2 SASEGT, per germline. CDR3 length: 13 residues. This chain's CDR3 is CASSGPGNQPQHF. The CDR3, as DNA: TGTGCCAGCAGTGGTCCAGGGAATCAGCCCCAGCATTTT.

V and J are TRBV10-1 and TRBJ2-1; 9 bases match TRBD2. The V gene's germline CDR1 is WNHNN and CDR2 SYGVQD (reference sequence). CDR3 length: 15 residues. Trimming cost V 4 bases and J 2 bases; bases outside gene matches: 3. CDR3 DNA sequence: TGCGCCAGCAGTGGGGCGGGAGGGCCCTACAATGAGCAGTTCTTC. Its protein is CASSGAGGPYNEQFF.

The J gene is TRBJ2-5, the V gene TRBV6-5; D perhaps matches TRBD2 (6 bases). Germline V CDR1 and CDR2: MNHEY, SVGAGI. The CDR3 length is 15 residues. Trimming shortened V by 1 base and J by 0 bases, and 9 bases separated the two germline ends. The CDR3 DNA reads as TGTGCCAGCAGTTACTTAGCGGAGTACCAAGAGACCCAGTACTTC. Translation: CASSYLAEYQETQYF.

The CDR3 spells CASSPGTGQETQYF. CDR3 DNA sequence: TGTGCCAGCAGTCCCGGGACAGGGCAAGAGACCCAGTACTTC. The chain uses TRBV28 and TRBJ2-5; 9 bases are shared with TRBD1. In germline, CDR1 is MDHEN, CDR2 SYDVKM. After removal of 5 bases from V and 2 bases from J, the junction contained 3 bases not matched to a gene. The CDR3 runs 14 residues.

The count of this clone is one. This chain joins TRBV9 and TRBJ2-1; possible D gene TRBD1, 6 bases. Trimming took 6 bases from V and 3 from J, leaving 13 bases between them. Germline CDR1 and CDR2: SGDLS and YYNGEE. The CDR3 consists of 14 residues. The CDR3 here is CASKPVQGYNEQFF. The DNA for the CDR3 is TGTGCCAGCAAGCCAGTACAGGGCTACAATGAGCAGTTCTTC.

V gene TRBV4-1 combines with J gene TRBJ2-7; TRBD1 is a possible D gene (6 bases). Trimming removed 6 bases from V and 2 bases from J, with 23 bases in between. Per the germline V gene, CDR1 is MGHRA and CDR2 is YSYEKL. The CDR3 spans 17 residues. The CDR3 nucleotides are TGCGCCAGCAGAGTGTCCCCCCTCACGGACAGACCCTACGAGCAGTACTTC. Encoded protein: CASRVSPLTDRPYEQYF.

This sequence joins TRBV9 and TRBJ1-3; a weak D match, TRBD1 (5 bases). This CDR3 comprises 15 residues. Germline V gene lookup returns CDR1 SGDLS and CDR2 YYNGEE. V lost 0 bases to trimming and J lost 3 bases, with 10 bases between them. CDR3 in amino acids: CASSVGGGYGNTIYF. The DNA for the CDR3 is TGTGCCAGCAGCGTAGGGGGGGGTTATGGAAACACCATATATTTT.

CDR3 DNA sequence: TGTGCCAGCAGTTTAGAAGCAGGAGGACGGTACGAGCAGTACTTC. Translation gives CASSLEAGGRYEQYF. The chain has TRBV27 and TRBJ2-7; maybe TRBD2 (5 bases). Trimming removed 2 bases from V and 4 bases from J, with 15 bases in between. Germline CDR1 reads MNHEY; CDR2 reads SMNVEV (reference sequence). The CDR3 sequence is 15 residues long.

V is TRBV6-5 and J is TRBJ2-5, with a weak D call TRBD2 (6 bases). The CDR3 contains 13 residues. Trimming took off 2 bases at V and 6 bases at J, with 10 bases between the two ends. The germline V gene encodes CDR1 MNHEY and CDR2 SVGAGI. CDR3 in amino acids: CASSYTGGQTQYF. The CDR3 DNA reads as TGTGCCAGCAGTTACACCGGGGGACAGACCCAGTACTTC.

The gene calls are TRBV10-3 and TRBJ2-2, with D tentatively TRBD1 (5 bases). The CDR3 is 16 amino acids. Germline V CDR1 and CDR2: ENHRY, SYGVKD. Trimming pared 2 bases from V and 2 bases from J, leaving 12 bases between. CDR3 nucleotides: TGTGCCATCAGTGAGGTCTTCAGGGAAAACACCGGGGAGCTGTTTTTT. Its protein product is CAISEVFRENTGELFF.

The chain uses TRBV18 and TRBJ1-2, with 7 bases lining up with TRBD1. CDR1 is KGHSH, CDR2 LQKENI, per germline. The CDR3 runs 15 residues. Germline trimming cut 3 bases from V and 0 bases from J; bases unmatched to any gene: 4. Here the CDR3 reads CASSPPTGSNYGYTF. CDR3 nucleotides: TGTGCCAGCTCACCTCCGACAGGGTCTAACTATGGCTACACCTTC.